These 9 T cell receptor beta chains originate from one sample sequenced in a study of T cell responses to AZD1222 COVID-19 vaccine. Data came from immunoSEQ multiplex PCR; TCRdb stores just in-frame clones and leaves some out. This table has about 130,000 clones, 90% appearing once. This material consisted of peripheral blood, taken on day 0 of MenACWY control vaccination. The receptor source for this set is an adult in good health.

The chain uses TRBV6-2 or TRBV6-3 and TRBJ1-1; 10 positions match TRBD1. V lost 6 bases to trimming and J lost 11 bases; unmatched junction nucleotides: 6. The CDR3 consists of 12 residues. Germline CDR1 and CDR2: MNHEY and SVGEGT. CDR3 sequence: CASSWGQGSAFF. In nucleotides, the CDR3 is TGTGCCAGCAGCTGGGGACAGGGGTCCGCTTTCTTT.

CDR3 loop: CASSLAGAANEKLFF. CDR3 in DNA: TGTGCCAGCAGTTTAGCGGGGGCTGCTAATGAAAAACTGTTTTTT. The rearrangement joins TRBV28 to TRBJ1-4, with D maybe TRBD1 (6 bases). V lost 2 bases and J lost 3, with 10 bases in between. The length of the CDR3 is 15 residues. Germline CDR1 MDHEN, CDR2 SYDVKM. Drawing the rest from reference TRBV28 and TRBJ1-4, the complete variable domain is DVKVTQSSRYLVKRTGEKVFLECVQDMDHENMFWYRQDPGLGLRLIYFSYDVKMKEKGDIPEGYSVSREKKERFSLILESASTNQTSMYLCASSLAGAANEKLFFGSGTQLSVL.

The chain recombines TRBV27 with TRBJ2-5, with 7 bases aligning to TRBD2. This CDR3 contains 14 residues. The ends lost 11 bases at V and 5 bases at J; junction bases unmatched: 14. Germline V lookup: CDR1 MNHEY, CDR2 SMNVEV (reference sequence). Here the CDR3 DNA reads TGTGCCTCCATGCGGACTAGTGTGGGTGAGACCCAGTACTTC. This translates into CASMRTSVGETQYF.

The sample holds a few counts of this clone. The chain employs TRBV7-9 and TRBJ2-7; 9 bases are shared with TRBD2. Unmatched junction bases numbered 11, after V lost 3 bases and J lost 2 bases. CDR3 size: 17 residues. CDR1 is SEHNR, CDR2 FQNEAQ, per germline (reference sequence). The CDR3 bases are TGTGCCAGCAGCTTGTTTAGCGGGGGCCCCGGGACCTACGAGCAGTACGTC. Its protein product is CASSLFSGGPGTYEQYV.

V gene TRBV3-1 (or the pseudogene TRBV3-2) combines with J gene TRBJ2-5; 9 nucleotides agree with TRBD2. Germline values: CDR1 LGHDT, CDR2 YNNKEL (reference sequence). This CDR3 region has 17 residues. The V segment lost 0 bases and the J segment 4 bases; nucleotides outside the gene matches: 9. CDR3: CASSQDGSGGTGETQYF. The DNA for the CDR3 is TGTGCCAGCAGCCAAGATGGCAGCGGGGGGACGGGAGAGACCCAGTACTTC.

This clone was seen more than once but under ten times. This chain links TRBV5-6 with TRBJ2-2, with unresolved D. Germline V gives CDR1 SGHDT, CDR2 YYEEEE. The V end was cut by 0 bases, the J end by 2 bases, with 14 bases between. The CDR3 spans 17 residues. The CDR3 region is CASSLDVGRINTGELFF. The CDR3 coding sequence is TGTGCCAGCAGCTTGGACGTCGGCAGGATCAACACCGGGGAGCTGTTTTTT.

The gene calls are TRBV19 and TRBJ1-6; D unresolved. Between the trimmed V and J ends, which lost 6 bases and 4 bases, there was a span of 13 bases. The germline V gene encodes CDR1 LNHDA and CDR2 SQIVND (reference sequence). The CDR3 runs 15 residues. The CDR3 sequence: CASRQLSEYNSPLHF. The CDR3 DNA reads as TGTGCCAGTAGACAGCTTTCCGAGTATAATTCACCCCTCCACTTT.

As for this clone: One end of the junction fails to match germline, which may point to a read error. This chain uses TRBV18 with TRBJ1-6; 8 bases agree with TRBD1. CDR3 length equals 13 residues. CDR1 and CDR2 (germline): KGHSH, LQKENI. CDR3: CASSPGQDSPLHF. The DNA of the CDR3 is TGTGCCAGCTCACCGGGACAGGATTCCCCCCTCCACTTT.

The gene calls are TRBV6-2 or TRBV6-3 and TRBJ2-7, with D hard to call. CDR3 length: 12 residues. Looked up from germline, CDR1 is MNHEY and CDR2 is SVGEGT. Trimming pared 5 bases from V and 7 bases from J, leaving 12 bases between. CDR3 protein: CASSTFTVEQYV. The CDR3 bases are TGTGCCAGCAGTACGTTCACGGTTGAGCAGTACGTC.